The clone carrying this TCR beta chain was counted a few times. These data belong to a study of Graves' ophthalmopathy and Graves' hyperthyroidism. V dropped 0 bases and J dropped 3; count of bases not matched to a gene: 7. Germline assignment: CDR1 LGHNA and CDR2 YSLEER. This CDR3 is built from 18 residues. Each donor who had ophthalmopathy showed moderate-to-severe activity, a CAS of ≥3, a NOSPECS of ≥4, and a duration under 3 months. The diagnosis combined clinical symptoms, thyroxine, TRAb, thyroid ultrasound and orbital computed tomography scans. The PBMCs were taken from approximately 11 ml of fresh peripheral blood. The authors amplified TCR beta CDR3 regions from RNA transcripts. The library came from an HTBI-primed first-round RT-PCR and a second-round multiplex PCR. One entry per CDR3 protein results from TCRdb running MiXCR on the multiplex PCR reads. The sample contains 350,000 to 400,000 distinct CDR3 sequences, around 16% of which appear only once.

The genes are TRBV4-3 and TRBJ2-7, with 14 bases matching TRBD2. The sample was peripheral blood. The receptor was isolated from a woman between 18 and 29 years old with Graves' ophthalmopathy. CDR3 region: CASSQDPRGLAGDYEQYF. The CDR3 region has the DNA TGCGCCAGCAGCCAAGATCCGAGGGGACTAGCGGGAGACTACGAGCAGTACTTC.